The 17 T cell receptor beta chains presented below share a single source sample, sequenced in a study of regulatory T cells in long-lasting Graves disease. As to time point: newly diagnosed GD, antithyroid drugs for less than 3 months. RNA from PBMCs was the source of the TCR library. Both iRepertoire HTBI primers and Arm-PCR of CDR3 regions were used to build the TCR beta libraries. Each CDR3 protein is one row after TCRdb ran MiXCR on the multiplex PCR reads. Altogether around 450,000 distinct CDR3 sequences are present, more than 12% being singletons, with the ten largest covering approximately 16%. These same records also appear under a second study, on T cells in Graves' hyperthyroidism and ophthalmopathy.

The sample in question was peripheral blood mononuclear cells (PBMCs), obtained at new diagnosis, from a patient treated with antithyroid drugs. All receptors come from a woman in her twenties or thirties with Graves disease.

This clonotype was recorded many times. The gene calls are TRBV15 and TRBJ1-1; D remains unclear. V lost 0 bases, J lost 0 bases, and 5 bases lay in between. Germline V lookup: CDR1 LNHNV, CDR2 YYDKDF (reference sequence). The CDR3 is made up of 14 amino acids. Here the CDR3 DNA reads TGTGCCACCAGCAGAGAAGACCTGAACACTGAAGCTTTCTTT. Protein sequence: CATSREDLNTEAFF.

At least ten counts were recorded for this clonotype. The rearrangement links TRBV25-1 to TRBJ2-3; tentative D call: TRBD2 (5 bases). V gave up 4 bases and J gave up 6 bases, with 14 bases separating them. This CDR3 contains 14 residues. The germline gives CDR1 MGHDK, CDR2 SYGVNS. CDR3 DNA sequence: TGTGCCAGCAGTGGGGAAGCGGCCGGCGATACGCAGTATTTT. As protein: CASSGEAAGDTQYF. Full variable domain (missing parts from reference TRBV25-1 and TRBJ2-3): EADIYQTPRYLVIGTGKKITLECSQTMGHDKMYWYQQDPGMELHLIHYSYGVNSTEKGDLSSESTVSRIRTEHFPLTLESARPSHTSQYLCASSGEAAGDTQYFGPGTRLTVL.

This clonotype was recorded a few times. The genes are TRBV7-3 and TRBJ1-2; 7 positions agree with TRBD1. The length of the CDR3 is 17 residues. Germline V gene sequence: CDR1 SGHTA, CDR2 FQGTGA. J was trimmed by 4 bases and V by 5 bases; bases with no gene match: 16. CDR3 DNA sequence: TGTGCCAGCAGCCCCGGGGGGCGGACAGGATCTTCCTATGGCTACACCTTC. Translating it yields CASSPGGRTGSSYGYTF.

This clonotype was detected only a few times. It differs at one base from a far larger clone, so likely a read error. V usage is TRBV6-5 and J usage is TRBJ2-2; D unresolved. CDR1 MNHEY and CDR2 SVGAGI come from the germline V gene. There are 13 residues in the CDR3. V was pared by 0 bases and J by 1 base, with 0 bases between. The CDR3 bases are TGTGCCAGCAGTTACTCGAACACCGGGGAGCTGTTTTTT. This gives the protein CASSYSNTGELFF.

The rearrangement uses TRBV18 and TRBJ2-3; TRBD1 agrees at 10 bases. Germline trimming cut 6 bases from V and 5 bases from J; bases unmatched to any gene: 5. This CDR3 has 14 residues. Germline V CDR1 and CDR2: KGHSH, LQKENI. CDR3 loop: CASSPGQGIDTQYF. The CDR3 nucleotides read TGTGCCAGCTCCCCGGGACAGGGGATAGATACGCAGTATTTT.

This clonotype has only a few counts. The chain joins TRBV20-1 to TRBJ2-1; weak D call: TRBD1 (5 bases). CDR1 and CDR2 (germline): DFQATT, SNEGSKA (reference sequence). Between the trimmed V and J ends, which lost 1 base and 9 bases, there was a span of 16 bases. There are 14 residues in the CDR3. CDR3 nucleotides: TGCAGTGCTAGAGGCCTAGTGGGGCTAGGTGAGCAGTTCTTC. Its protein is CSARGLVGLGEQFF.

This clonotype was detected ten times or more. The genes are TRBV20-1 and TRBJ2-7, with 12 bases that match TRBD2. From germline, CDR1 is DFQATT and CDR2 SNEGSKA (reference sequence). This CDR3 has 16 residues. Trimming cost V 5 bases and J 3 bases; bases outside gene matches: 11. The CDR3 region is CSARRLAGDSVYEQYF. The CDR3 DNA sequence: TGCAGTGCTCGTAGACTAGCGGGAGACTCTGTCTACGAGCAGTACTTC.

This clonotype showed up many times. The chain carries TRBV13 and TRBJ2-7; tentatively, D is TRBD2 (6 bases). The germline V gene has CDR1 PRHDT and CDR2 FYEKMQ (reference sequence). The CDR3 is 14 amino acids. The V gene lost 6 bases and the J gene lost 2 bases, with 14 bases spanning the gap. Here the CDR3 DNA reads TGTGCCAGCAGTCATGCACTAGCCCCCTACGAGCAGTACTTC. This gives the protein CASSHALAPYEQYF.

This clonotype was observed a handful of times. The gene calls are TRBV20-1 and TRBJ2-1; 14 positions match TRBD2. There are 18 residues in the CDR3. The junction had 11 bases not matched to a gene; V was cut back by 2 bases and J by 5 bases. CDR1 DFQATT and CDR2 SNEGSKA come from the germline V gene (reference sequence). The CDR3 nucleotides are TGCAGTGCTAGACCATATGGGACTAGCGGGAGAAATAACAATGAGCAGTTCTTC. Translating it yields CSARPYGTSGRNNNEQFF.

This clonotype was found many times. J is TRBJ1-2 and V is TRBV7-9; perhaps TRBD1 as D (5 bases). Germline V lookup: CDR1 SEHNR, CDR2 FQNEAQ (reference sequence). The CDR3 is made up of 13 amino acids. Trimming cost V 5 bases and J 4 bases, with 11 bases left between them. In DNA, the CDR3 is TGTGCCAGCAGCCTCCCTGGGACCTATGGCTACACCTTC. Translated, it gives CASSLPGTYGYTF.

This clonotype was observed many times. CDR3 in amino acids: CASSLGLAGEETQYF. The CDR3 nucleotides read TGTGCCAGCAGCTTGGGACTAGCGGGGGAAGAGACCCAGTACTTC. V gene TRBV5-8 combines with J gene TRBJ2-5; 12 nucleotides align to TRBD2. This CDR3 is built from 15 residues. The germline gives CDR1 SGHTS, CDR2 YDEGEE. The trim removed 0 bases at V and 3 bases at J, leaving 0 bases unmatched.

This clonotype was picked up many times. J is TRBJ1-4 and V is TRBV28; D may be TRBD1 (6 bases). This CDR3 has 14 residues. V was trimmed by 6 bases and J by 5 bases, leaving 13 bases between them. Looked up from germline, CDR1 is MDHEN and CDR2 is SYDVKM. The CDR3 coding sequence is TGTGCCAGCAGAAACGACAGGTCAAATGAAAAACTGTTTTTT. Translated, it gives CASRNDRSNEKLFF.

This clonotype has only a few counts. CDR3 DNA sequence: TGTGCCTTACTCCTCAGGGCGGGAGGGCTCGGGGAGCTGTTTTTT. This translates into CALLLRAGGLGELFF. The rearrangement uses TRBV30 and TRBJ2-2; 9 bases match TRBD2. Unmatched junction bases numbered 13, after V lost 7 bases and J lost 7 bases. The length of the CDR3 is 15 residues. Germline V CDR1 and CDR2: GTSNPN, SVGIG (reference sequence).

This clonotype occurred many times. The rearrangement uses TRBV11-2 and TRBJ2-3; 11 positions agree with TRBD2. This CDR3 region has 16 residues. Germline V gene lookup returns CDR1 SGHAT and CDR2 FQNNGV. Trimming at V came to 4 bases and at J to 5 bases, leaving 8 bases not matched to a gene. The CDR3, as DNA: TGTGCCAGCAGCTACGAACTAGCGGGAGCAGGAGATACGCAGTATTTT. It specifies CASSYELAGAGDTQYF. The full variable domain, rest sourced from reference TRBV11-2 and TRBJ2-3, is EAGVAQSPRYKIIEKRQSVAFWCNPISGHATLYWYQQILGQGPKLLIQFQNNGVVDDSQLPKDRFSAERLKGVDSTLKIQPAKLEDSAVYLCASSYELAGAGDTQYFGPGTRLTVL.

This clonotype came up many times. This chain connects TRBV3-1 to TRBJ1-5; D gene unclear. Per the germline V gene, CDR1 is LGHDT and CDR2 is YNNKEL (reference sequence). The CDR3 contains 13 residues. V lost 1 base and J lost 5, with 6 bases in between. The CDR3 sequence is CASSQGRYQPQHF. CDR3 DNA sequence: TGTGCCAGCAGCCAAGGTAGATATCAGCCCCAGCATTTT.

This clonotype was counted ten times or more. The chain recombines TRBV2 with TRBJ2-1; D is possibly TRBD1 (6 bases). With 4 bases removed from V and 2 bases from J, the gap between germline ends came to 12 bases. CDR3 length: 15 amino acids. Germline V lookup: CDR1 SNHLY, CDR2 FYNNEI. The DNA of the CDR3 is TGTGCCAGCAGTGCCGAACAGGGAACCTACAATGAGCAGTTCTTC. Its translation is CASSAEQGTYNEQFF.

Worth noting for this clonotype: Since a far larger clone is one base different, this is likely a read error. The CDR3 DNA sequence: TGTGCCAGCAGCCCCCGGGACAGGGCCTACGAGCAGTTCTTC. It yields the protein CASSPRDRAYEQFF. The chain has TRBV3-1 and TRBJ2-1; 9 bases map to TRBD1. V trimming: 4 bases; J trimming: 10 bases; junction bases outside the gene matches: 8. The germline gives CDR1 LGHDT, CDR2 YNNKEL (reference sequence). The CDR3 covers 14 residues.